Each of the 28 T cell receptor beta chains below was sequenced from the same sample in a study of blood T cell repertoires in COVID-19. Data came from immunoSEQ multiplex PCR; TCRdb stores just in-frame clones and leaves some out. The sample includes more than 200,000 clones, approximately 80% of them seen just once. Sequenced material: peripheral blood. Source of these receptors: a woman of 80 years or more with COVID-19, enrolled during active disease.

The chain couples TRBV6-6 to TRBJ2-2; 7 nucleotides match TRBD1. V lost 2 bases to trimming and J lost 6 bases; unmatched junction nucleotides: 0. CDR1 and CDR2 from the germline V gene are MNHNY and SVGAGI (reference sequence). The CDR3 is 13 amino acids. The CDR3, as DNA: TGTGCCAGCAGTTACCAGGGGGCCGGGGAGCTGTTTTTT. Its translation: CASSYQGAGELFF.

In its sample, this clone was seen once. The rearrangement links TRBV4-3 to TRBJ2-5, with 7 nucleotides matching TRBD2. Germline CDR1 and CDR2: LGHNA and YSLEER. J lost 2 bases, V lost 0 bases, and 9 bases had no gene match. This CDR3 is 17 amino acids long. The CDR3 region has the DNA TGCGCCAGCAGCCAAGATGTCGGGATGGGGGGGCAAGAGACCCAGTACTTC. Translated: CASSQDVGMGGQETQYF.

The V and J genes are TRBV5-6 and TRBJ1-2; D unresolved. V lost 4 bases, J lost 7 bases, and 17 bases lay in between. The germline gives CDR1 SGHDT, CDR2 YYEEEE. The CDR3 extends over 14 amino acids. The CDR3 bases are TGTGCCAGCAGCCCCCTCGGCGGCGCCGCTGGCTACACCTTC. Residues: CASSPLGGAAGYTF.

Details on this clone: A read error is likely, as this CDR3 ends without the conserved phenylalanine or tryptophan. The chain uses TRBV5-1 and TRBJ1-2; no reliable D call. The CDR3 contains 13 residues. V was cut by 5 bases and J by 7 bases, with 15 bases left in between. Germline loops: CDR1 SGHRS, CDR2 YFSETQ. CDR3 loop: CASSTGIDAGYTL. The CDR3 coding sequence is TGCGCCAGCAGTACCGGGATAGATGCTGGCTACACCCTC.

The rearrangement links TRBV18 to TRBJ1-4; tentative D call: TRBD1 (5 bases). Trimming stripped 3 bases from V and 0 bases from J, with 11 bases between. The CDR3 runs 16 residues. Looked up from germline, CDR1 is KGHSH and CDR2 is LQKENI. The CDR3 region is CASSPRQPATNEKLFF. The CDR3 DNA reads TGTGCCAGCTCACCTAGACAGCCAGCAACTAATGAAAAACTGTTTTTT. Complete variable domain (other parts from reference TRBV18 and TRBJ1-4): NAGVMQNPRHLVRRRGQEARLRCSPMKGHSHVYWYRQLPEEGLKFMVYLQKENIIDESGMPKERFSAEFPKEGPSILRIQQVVRGDSAAYFCASSPRQPATNEKLFFGSGTQLSVL.

The gene calls are TRBV7-9 and TRBJ1-1; D call uncertain. The V end was cut by 5 bases, the J end by 2 bases, with 15 bases between. This CDR3 is 15 amino acids long. Germline CDR1 reads SEHNR; CDR2 reads FQNEAQ (reference sequence). The CDR3 DNA reads TGTGCCAGCAGCCAGTCCGACACGCCAAACACTGAAGCTTTCTTT. Its protein is CASSQSDTPNTEAFF.

The rearrangement uses TRBV29-1 and TRBJ2-5; 8 positions agree with TRBD2. This CDR3 spans 14 amino acids. With V trimmed by 5 bases and J by 5 bases, 10 bases remained unmatched. Germline V gene lookup returns CDR1 SQVTM and CDR2 ANQGSEA. CDR3 sequence reads: CSVRLAGPRETQYF. CDR3 nucleotide sequence: TGCAGCGTTCGATTAGCGGGGCCTCGGGAGACCCAGTACTTC.

This chain connects TRBV6-2 or TRBV6-3 to TRBJ1-1; the D is unclear. This CDR3 spans 12 amino acids. CDR1 is MNHEY, CDR2 SVGEGT, per germline. The ends were cut back, 5 bases at V and 4 bases at J, with 8 bases in the middle. In DNA, the CDR3 is TGTGCCAGCAGTCACACCATCACTGAAGCTTTCTTT. It is translated as CASSHTITEAFF.

This clone was seen at least ten times. The rearrangement uses TRBV18 and TRBJ1-2; no clear D. The CDR3 is 14 amino acids. V lost 0 bases, J lost 4 bases, and 9 bases lay in between. Germline V gene data show CDR1 as KGHSH and CDR2 as LQKENI. CDR3 loop: CASSPPTESYGYTF. In DNA form, the CDR3 reads TGTGCCAGCTCACCACCGACGGAGAGCTATGGCTACACCTTC.

The rearrangement joins TRBV19 to TRBJ2-7; the D gene is possibly TRBD1 (6 bases). The length of the CDR3 is 13 residues. Germline V gene data show CDR1 as LNHDA and CDR2 as SQIVND (reference sequence). V shed 6 bases and J shed 2 bases, with 11 bases lying between them. The CDR3 loop reads CASRKDSTYEQYF. CDR3 DNA: TGTGCCAGTAGGAAGGACAGTACCTACGAGCAGTACTTC.

J is TRBJ2-1 and V is TRBV7-2; TRBD2 aligns across 8 bases. The trim removed 6 bases at V and 3 bases at J, leaving 10 bases unmatched. The germline CDR1 and CDR2 sequences are SGHTA and FQGNSA. CDR3 length equals 16 residues. The CDR3: CASSRSSGASYNEQFF. DNA of the CDR3: TGTGCCAGCAGTAGGAGTAGCGGGGCCAGCTACAATGAGCAGTTCTTC.

This sequence joins TRBV9 and TRBJ2-6, with TRBD1 matching 7 bases. The CDR3 length is 18 residues. Germline CDR1 is SGDLS and CDR2 is YYNGEE. V lost 3 bases, J lost 0 bases, and 9 bases stayed unmatched. This chain's CDR3 is CASSDGQAHFSGANVLTF. Here the CDR3 DNA reads TGTGCCAGCAGCGACGGACAGGCGCACTTCTCTGGGGCCAACGTCCTGACTTTC. Drawing the rest from reference TRBV9 and TRBJ2-6, the complete variable domain is DSGVTQTPKHLITATGQRVTLRCSPRSGDLSVYWYQQSLDQGLQFLIQYYNGEERAKGNILERFSAQQFPDLHSELNLSSLELGDSALYFCASSDGQAHFSGANVLTFGAGSRLTVL.

The chain links TRBV30 to TRBJ2-1; the D gene is possibly TRBD2 (7 bases). The V gene's germline CDR1 is GTSNPN and CDR2 SVGIG (reference sequence). The V end lost 0 bases, the J end lost 3 bases, and 15 bases lay between the germline ends. This CDR3 region has 16 residues. The CDR3 protein is CAWSVRGALGYNEQFF. The CDR3 DNA reads as TGTGCCTGGAGTGTACGGGGGGCCCTCGGCTACAATGAGCAGTTCTTC.

The chain uses TRBV11-2 and TRBJ2-5; D may be TRBD1 (5 bases). The CDR3 contains 15 residues. Per the germline V gene, CDR1 is SGHAT and CDR2 is FQNNGV. Trimming removed 1 base from V and 5 bases from J, with 14 bases in between. CDR3 loop: CASSLAGQGRETQYF. The CDR3 DNA reads TGTGCCAGCAGCTTAGCCGGGCAGGGTAGGGAGACCCAGTACTTC.

The chain links TRBV29-1 to TRBJ1-2; TRBD1 matches 7 bases. Per germline, CDR1 SQVTM and CDR2 ANQGSEA. This CDR3 has 13 residues. V lost 3 bases and J lost 7; bases outside the gene matches: 8. CDR3 amino acids: CSVDATGVSGYTF. The CDR3 DNA reads TGCAGCGTTGACGCAACAGGGGTTTCTGGCTACACCTTC.

V is TRBV27 and J is TRBJ1-2, with D tentatively TRBD1 (5 bases). Germline-derived CDR1 and CDR2 are MNHEY and SMNVEV (reference sequence). This CDR3 comprises 14 residues. V lost 6 bases and J 7 bases, leaving 18 bases between the germline ends. The CDR3 protein is CASRPVGGTGGYTF. The CDR3 DNA reads TGTGCCAGCAGACCCGTTGGCGGGACCGGTGGCTACACCTTC.

This sequence joins TRBV19 and TRBJ1-1; TRBD1 matches at 7 bases. The CDR3 is 16 amino acids. Trimming at V came to 4 bases and at J to 5 bases, leaving 13 bases not matched to a gene. Germline V gene sequence: CDR1 LNHDA, CDR2 SQIVND (reference sequence). For the CDR3, the DNA is TGTGCCAGTAGTAACCAACGACAGGGAGCGGAGACTGAAGCTTTCTTT. Translating it yields CASSNQRQGAETEAFF.

The chain joins TRBV30 to TRBJ1-5, with TRBD1 matching over 7 bases. The germline V gene has CDR1 GTSNPN and CDR2 SVGIG (reference sequence). V lost 3 bases to trimming and J lost 4 bases; unmatched junction nucleotides: 12. CDR3 size: 16 residues. The CDR3 loop is CAWRPPGQRPNQPQHF. CDR3 bases: TGTGCCTGGAGGCCCCCGGGACAGCGCCCGAATCAGCCCCAGCATTTT.

This clone is a singleton in its sample. The chain combines TRBV19 with TRBJ2-5, with 9 bases lining up with TRBD2. CDR1 LNHDA and CDR2 SQIVND come from the germline V gene (reference sequence). With 5 bases clipped from V and 4 bases from J, the junction kept 5 bases outside the gene matches. There are 14 residues in the CDR3. Here the CDR3 reads CASSAKTSGETQYF. The CDR3 nucleotides are TGTGCCAGTAGTGCGAAGACTAGCGGAGAGACCCAGTACTTC.

This chain links TRBV2 with TRBJ1-5; D may be TRBD1 (6 bases). The length of the CDR3 is 15 residues. The V gene's germline CDR1 is SNHLY and CDR2 FYNNEI. V dropped 5 bases and J dropped 5 bases, with 16 bases sitting between them. In DNA, the CDR3 is TGTGCCAGCAGTCCGCAGGGGCTCGTTGATCAGCCCCAGCATTTT. It translates to CASSPQGLVDQPQHF. Looking up the rest from reference TRBV2 and TRBJ1-5 gives the full variable domain: EPEVTQTPSHQVTQMGQEVILRCVPISNHLYFYWYRQILGQKVEFLVSFYNNEISEKSEIFDDQFSVERPDGSNFTLKIRSTKLEDSAMYFCASSPQGLVDQPQHFGDGTRLSIL.

The V call is TRBV10-3, the J call TRBJ1-2, with 10 nucleotides matching TRBD1. V shed 0 bases, J shed 4 bases, and the junction held 11 bases outside the gene matches. The germline CDR1 and CDR2 sequences are ENHRY and SYGVKD. This CDR3 contains 18 residues. The CDR3 sequence is CAISESSGTGVGGYGYTF. The CDR3 nucleotides are TGTGCCATCAGTGAGTCCTCCGGGACAGGGGTAGGGGGCTATGGCTACACCTTC.

The chain employs TRBV7-9 and TRBJ2-1; D may be TRBD1 (5 bases). Germline V lookup: CDR1 SEHNR, CDR2 FQNEAQ (reference sequence). Trimming shortened V by 7 bases and J by 3 bases, and 10 bases separated the two germline ends. The CDR3 spans 13 residues. CDR3 nucleotides: TGTGCCAGCAACAGGTTGAACTACAATGAGCAGTTCTTC. Translated, it gives CASNRLNYNEQFF.

In this sample, this clone turned up once. The CDR3 sequence: CASSYGQGTSPLHF. For the CDR3, the DNA is TGTGCCAGCAGCTACGGGCAGGGGACTTCACCCCTCCACTTT. The chain has TRBV5-8 and TRBJ1-6, with D tentatively TRBD1 (6 bases). V was shortened by 3 bases and J by 9 bases, with 13 bases between the two germline ends. In germline, CDR1 is SGHTS, CDR2 YDEGEE. There are 14 residues in the CDR3.

This clone occurred many times. The rearrangement links TRBV5-1 to TRBJ1-1; maybe TRBD1 (6 bases). V lost 2 bases to trimming and J lost 6 bases, with 11 bases between them. There are 13 residues in the CDR3. CDR1 is SGHRS, CDR2 YFSETQ, per germline. CDR3 DNA: TGCGCCAGCAGCTTAGGGGGAACCTCTGAAGCTTTCTTT. This translates into CASSLGGTSEAFF.

The chain recombines TRBV11-2 with TRBJ2-7; 10 nucleotides agree with TRBD1. CDR3 length: 14 residues. Germline assignment: CDR1 SGHAT and CDR2 FQNNGV. With 5 bases clipped from V and 8 bases from J, the junction kept 9 bases outside the gene matches. CDR3 protein: CASSQIRDRGQQYF. CDR3 DNA: TGTGCCAGCAGCCAGATCCGGGACAGGGGACAGCAGTACTTC.

V and J are TRBV4-2 and TRBJ2-2; D remains ambiguous. Between the trimmed V and J ends, which lost 3 bases and 9 bases, there was a span of 8 bases. Germline CDR1 LGHNA, CDR2 YNFKEQ. The CDR3 contains 12 residues. The CDR3 bases are TGTGCCAGCAGCCACTCAGGCCGGGAGCTGTTTTTT. It translates to CASSHSGRELFF.

This clone has a single count. The V call is TRBV5-1, the J call TRBJ2-5, with TRBD1 identical over 9 bases. Trimming took 4 bases from V and 5 from J; bases not matched to a gene: 3. The germline CDR1 and CDR2 sequences are SGHRS and YFSETQ. This CDR3 has 13 amino acids. The CDR3 is CASSRTGEETQYF. The CDR3 nucleotides read TGCGCCAGCAGCAGGACAGGGGAGGAGACCCAGTACTTC.

This sequence joins TRBV28 and TRBJ2-7; tentatively, D is TRBD1 (5 bases). CDR3 length: 16 amino acids. Trimming removed 3 bases at V and 0 bases at J, with 15 bases between. The germline gives CDR1 MDHEN, CDR2 SYDVKM. CDR3 residues: CASSFGRASFSYEQYV. The CDR3 DNA is TGTGCCAGCAGTTTTGGCAGGGCCTCCTTCTCCTACGAGCAGTACGTC.